The T cell receptor (beta chain) under discussion was sequenced for a study of blood T cell repertoires in COVID-19. Study-wide background: Acute and convalescent COVID-19 specimens originated in the United States, Italy and Spain.

Participant ages covered roughly 18 to 89 years across approximately 25 US areas. V was shortened by 1 base and J by 10 bases, with 14 bases between the two germline ends. The CDR3 extends over 15 amino acids. Germline V gene data show CDR1 as SGHAT and CDR2 as FQNNGV. Original methodology: From reference gene primer amplification, estimates of nucleated cell counts were derived. Produced via immunoSEQ multiplex PCR; TCRdb's table is partial and in-frame only. V and J calls and clone size come straight from that table; D and trimming were deduced from the DNA. The sample has fewer than 250,000 clones; roughly 84% are singletons.

This rearrangement joins TRBV11-2 to TRBJ1-6, with D possibly being TRBD1 (5 bases). This clonotype was sampled from a woman aged 40 to 50 who had recovered from COVID-19. The sample taken for sequencing was PBMCs or T cells enriched from blood (not recorded which). The CDR3 sequence: CASSLAYRRESPLHF. CDR3 coding DNA: TGTGCCAGCAGCTTAGCGTACAGGAGGGAATCACCCCTCCACTTT.